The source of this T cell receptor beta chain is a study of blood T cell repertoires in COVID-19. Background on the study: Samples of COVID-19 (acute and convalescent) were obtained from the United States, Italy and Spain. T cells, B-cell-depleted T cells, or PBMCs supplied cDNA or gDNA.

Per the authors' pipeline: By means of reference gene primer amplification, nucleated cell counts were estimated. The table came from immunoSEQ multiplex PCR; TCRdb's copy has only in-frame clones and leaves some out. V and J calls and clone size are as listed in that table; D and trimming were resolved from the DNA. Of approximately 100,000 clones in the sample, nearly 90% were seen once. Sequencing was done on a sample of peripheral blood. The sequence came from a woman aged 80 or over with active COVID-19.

The CDR3 spells CASSPLGLAASSYNEQFF. Here the CDR3 DNA reads TGTGCCAGCAGCCCCTTGGGGCTAGCGGCGAGCTCCTACAATGAGCAGTTCTTC. The rearrangement joins TRBV7-3 to TRBJ2-1; 7 bases align to TRBD2. This CDR3 contains 18 residues. Germline CDR1 SGHTA, CDR2 FQGTGA. Trimming at V came to 5 bases and at J to 0 bases, leaving 13 bases not matched to a gene. Looking up the rest from reference TRBV7-3 and TRBJ2-1 gives the full variable domain: GAGVSQTPSNKVTEKGKYVELRCDPISGHTALYWYRQSLGQGPEFLIYFQGTGAADDSGLPNDRFFAVRPEGSVSTLKIQRTERGDSAVYLCASSPLGLAASSYNEQFFGPGTRLTVL.